A single T cell receptor beta chain is shown here with its context. The antigen is unknown. This sample is part of a study of a mutant IDH1 vaccine in newly diagnosed glioma. Study-wide results and limits: Approximately 95% of patients showed vaccine-induced immune responses across multiple MHC alleles.

The time point denotes: week 5, during vaccination. Vaccinated patients received 300 ug of mutant IDH1 20-mer peptide per dose, with topical imiquimod. Measured with immunoSEQ multiplex PCR; TCRdb has only the in-frame clones, and not every one. The sample has tens of thousands of clones, over 75% seen once. This TCR was recovered from a woman in her fifties or sixties with glioma. Sequenced here: PBMCs, sampled from a glioma patient whose treatment included an IDH1 peptide vaccine.

CDR3 loop: CASSVEPVNTEAFF. For the CDR3, the DNA is TGTGCCAGCAGCGTAGAACCTGTAAACACTGAAGCTTTCTTT. The chain employs TRBV9 and TRBJ1-1; D not certain. The CDR3 sequence is 14 residues long. Germline CDR1 SGDLS, CDR2 YYNGEE. V lost 0 bases and J 2 bases, leaving 8 bases between the germline ends.